This T cell receptor beta chain emerged from a study of cytomegalovirus exposure and HLA in healthy donors. V lost 5 bases and J lost 7, with 14 bases in between. This CDR3 is 14 amino acids long. The germline V gene has CDR1 LNHDA and CDR2 SQIVND (reference sequence). Generated by immunoSEQ multiplex PCR, the TCRdb table keeps only in-frame clones and is missing some. Of tens of thousands of clones listed, about four fifths are singletons. The receptor's source is a woman aged 18-29 years in good health and CMV-seropositive. The chain recombines TRBV19 with TRBJ1-4; D is unresolved. The sample consisted of PBMCs. The CDR3 spells CASSPHGIGEKLFF. DNA for the CDR3: TGTGCCAGTAGTCCGCACGGGATCGGTGAAAAACTGTTTTTT.